This T cell receptor beta chain was sequenced during a study of OX40 agonist ivuxolimab in advanced cancers. Collection of blood occurred at baseline, at cycle 4 day 1, and at cycle 7 day 1. This clone was picked up one time. Antigen: not known. Study-level points and caveats: The study observed clonal expansion of CD4+ and CD8+ blood T cells by week 6 at 0.1 to 3.0 mg/kg. Partial responders at 0.1-3.0 mg/kg showed near-lowest clonal expansion. On average, a greater number of expanded clones characterised CD8+ T cells relative to CD4+.

Clones were sequenced by immunoSEQ multiplex PCR, and TCRdb holds only the in-frame ones, with some missing. Altogether 90,000 to 120,000 clones are present, 80% to 95% being singletons, with the ten largest covering approximately 0.69%. The sample here was CD4+ or CD8+ T cells sorted from blood, taken in a trial of the OX40 agonist ivuxolimab. The TCR originated in an adult with an advanced solid tumor such as melanoma, head and neck, liver or kidney cancer.

CDR3 in amino acids: CASSAGTSGSYNEQFF. The CDR3 DNA reads TGCGCCAGCAGTGCGGGGACTAGCGGGTCTTACAATGAGCAGTTCTTC. V and J are TRBV10-2 and TRBJ2-1; 12 bases are a match to TRBD2. The CDR3 is 16 amino acids. Looked up from germline, CDR1 is WSHSY and CDR2 is SAAADI. The junction had 5 bases not matched to a gene; V was cut back by 4 bases and J by 4 bases.